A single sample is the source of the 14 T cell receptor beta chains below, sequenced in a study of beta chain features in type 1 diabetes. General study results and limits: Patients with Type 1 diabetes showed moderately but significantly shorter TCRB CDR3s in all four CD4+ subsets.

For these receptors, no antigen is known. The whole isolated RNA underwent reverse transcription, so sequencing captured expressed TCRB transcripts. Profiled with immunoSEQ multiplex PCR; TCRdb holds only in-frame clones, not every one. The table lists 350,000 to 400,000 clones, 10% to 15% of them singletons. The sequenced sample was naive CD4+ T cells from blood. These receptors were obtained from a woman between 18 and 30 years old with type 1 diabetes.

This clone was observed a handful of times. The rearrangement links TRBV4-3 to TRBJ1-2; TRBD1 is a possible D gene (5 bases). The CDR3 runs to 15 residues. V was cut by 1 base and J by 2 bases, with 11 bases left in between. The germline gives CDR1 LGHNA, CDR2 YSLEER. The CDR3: CASSQVRVSNYGYTF. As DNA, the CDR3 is TGCGCCAGCAGCCAAGTCAGGGTCTCCAACTATGGCTACACCTTC.

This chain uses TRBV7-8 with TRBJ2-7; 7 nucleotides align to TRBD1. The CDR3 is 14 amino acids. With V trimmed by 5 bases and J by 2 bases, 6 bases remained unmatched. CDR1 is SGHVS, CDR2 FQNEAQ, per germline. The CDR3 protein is CASSPTGAPYEQYF. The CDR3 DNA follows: TGTGCCAGCAGCCCAACAGGGGCTCCCTACGAGCAGTACTTC.

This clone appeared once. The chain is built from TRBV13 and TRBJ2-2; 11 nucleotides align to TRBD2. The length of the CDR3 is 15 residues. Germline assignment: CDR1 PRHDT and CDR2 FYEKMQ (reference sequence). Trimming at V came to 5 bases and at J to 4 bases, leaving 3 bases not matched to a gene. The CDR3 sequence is CASSPLAGGTGELFF. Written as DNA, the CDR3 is TGTGCCAGCAGCCCCCTAGCGGGGGGCACCGGGGAGCTGTTTTTT. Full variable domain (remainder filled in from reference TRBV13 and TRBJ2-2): AAGVIQSPRHLIKEKRETATLKCYPIPRHDTVYWYQQGPGQDPQFLISFYEKMQSDKGSIPDRFSAQQFSDYHSELNMSSLELGDSALYFCASSPLAGGTGELFFGEGSRLTVL.

Here the CDR3 reads CASELAAPSSYEQYF. For the CDR3, the DNA is TGTGCCAGCGAACTAGCGGCGCCGAGCTCCTACGAGCAGTACTTC. This chain links TRBV11-2 with TRBJ2-7, with 8 bases lining up with TRBD2. Per the germline V gene, CDR1 is SGHAT and CDR2 is FQNNGV. V shed 8 bases and J 0 bases; nucleotides not matched to a gene: 9. The CDR3 extends over 15 amino acids.

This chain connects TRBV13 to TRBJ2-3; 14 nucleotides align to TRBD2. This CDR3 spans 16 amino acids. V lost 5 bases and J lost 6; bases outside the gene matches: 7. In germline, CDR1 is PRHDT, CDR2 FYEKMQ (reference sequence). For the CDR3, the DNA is TGTGCCAGCAGCGTACCCGGGACTAGCGGGGGCGATACGCAGTATTTT. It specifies CASSVPGTSGGDTQYF.

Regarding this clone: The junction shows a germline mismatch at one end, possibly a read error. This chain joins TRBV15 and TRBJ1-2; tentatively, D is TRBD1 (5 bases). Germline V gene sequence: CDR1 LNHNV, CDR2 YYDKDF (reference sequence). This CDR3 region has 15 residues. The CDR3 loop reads CATSRGGEALYGCTF. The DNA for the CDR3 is TGTGCCACCAGCAGAGGAGGGGAGGCCCTCTATGGCTGCACCTTC.

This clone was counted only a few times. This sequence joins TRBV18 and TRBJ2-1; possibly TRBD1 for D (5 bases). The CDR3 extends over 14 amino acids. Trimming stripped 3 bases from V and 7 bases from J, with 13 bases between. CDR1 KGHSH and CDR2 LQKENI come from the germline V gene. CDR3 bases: TGTGCCAGCTCACCCAGGGCCTACGGGAATGAGCAGTTCTTC. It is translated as CASSPRAYGNEQFF.

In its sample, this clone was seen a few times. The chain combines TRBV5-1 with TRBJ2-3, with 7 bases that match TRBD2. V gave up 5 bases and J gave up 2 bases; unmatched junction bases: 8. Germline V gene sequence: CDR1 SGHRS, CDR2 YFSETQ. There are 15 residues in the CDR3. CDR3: CASRLRDYLTDTQYF. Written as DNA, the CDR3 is TGCGCCAGCAGGCTCCGGGACTACCTCACAGATACGCAGTATTTT.

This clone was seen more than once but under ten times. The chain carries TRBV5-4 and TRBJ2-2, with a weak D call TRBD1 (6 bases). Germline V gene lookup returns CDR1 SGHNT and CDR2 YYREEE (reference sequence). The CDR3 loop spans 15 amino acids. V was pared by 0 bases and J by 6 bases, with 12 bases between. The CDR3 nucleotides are TGTGCCAGCAGCTTGGTGTCAGGGGTTGCCGGGGAGCTGTTTTTT. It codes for CASSLVSGVAGELFF.

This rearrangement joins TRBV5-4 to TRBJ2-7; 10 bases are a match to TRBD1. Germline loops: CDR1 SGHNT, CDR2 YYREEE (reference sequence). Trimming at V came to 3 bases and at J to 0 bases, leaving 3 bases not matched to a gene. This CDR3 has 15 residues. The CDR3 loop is CASSWGQGSSYEQYF. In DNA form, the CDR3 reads TGTGCCAGCAGCTGGGGACAGGGGAGCTCCTACGAGCAGTACTTC.

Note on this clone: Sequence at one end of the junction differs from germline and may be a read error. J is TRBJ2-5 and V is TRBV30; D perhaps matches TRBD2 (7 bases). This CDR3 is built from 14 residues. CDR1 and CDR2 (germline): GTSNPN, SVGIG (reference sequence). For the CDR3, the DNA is TGTGCCGGGAGGGTGGCAGGGGCGGGAGAGACCCAGTACTTC. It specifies CAGRVAGAGETQYF.

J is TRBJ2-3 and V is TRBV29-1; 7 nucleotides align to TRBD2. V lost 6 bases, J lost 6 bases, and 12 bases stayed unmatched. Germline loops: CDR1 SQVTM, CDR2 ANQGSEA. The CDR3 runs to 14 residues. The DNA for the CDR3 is TGCAGCGTAGCCACTAGACTAGCATCTGATACGCAGTATTTT. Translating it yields CSVATRLASDTQYF.

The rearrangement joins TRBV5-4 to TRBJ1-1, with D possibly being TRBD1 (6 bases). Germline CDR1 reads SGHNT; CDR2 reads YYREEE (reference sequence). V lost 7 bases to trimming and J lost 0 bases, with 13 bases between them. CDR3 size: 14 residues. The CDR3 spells CASRRQEMNTEAFF. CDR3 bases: TGTGCCAGCCGCCGACAGGAAATGAACACTGAAGCTTTCTTT.

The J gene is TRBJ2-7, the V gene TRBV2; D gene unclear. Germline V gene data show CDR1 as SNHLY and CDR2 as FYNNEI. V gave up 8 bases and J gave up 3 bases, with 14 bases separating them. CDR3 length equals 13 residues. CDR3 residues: CASSRGGHYEQYF. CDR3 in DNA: TGTGCCAGCTCCCGAGGCGGTCACTACGAGCAGTACTTC.